A selection of T cell receptor beta chains follows, all from one sample in a study of shared clonotypes between healthy human individuals. Using immunoSEQ multiplex PCR, the repertoire was profiled, and TCRdb retains in-frame clones only, with some absent. Among more than 1,200,000 clones, 98% were seen once, and the ten largest hold 0.36%. Sequenced material: naive CD4+ T cells sorted from blood. The receptors come from a man younger than 45 in good health. Each CDR3 is given with its conserved first and last residue. The D gene is left open where the match is weak. A row's size may be missing; if present it is once, few, many or a size class.

v_gene	d_gene	abundance	j_gene	CDR3nt	CDR3aa
TRBV2	.	.	TRBJ1-4	TGTGCCAGCAAGGTCGTTCGGGGTGAAAAACTGTTTTTT	CASKVVRGEKLFF
TRBV5-1	TRBD2	.	TRBJ2-7	TGCGCCAGCAGCTTGGCCGGTAGCGGGAGATTCGACGAGCAGTACTTC	CASSLAGSGRFDEQYF
TRBV27	.	.	TRBJ2-7	TGTGCCAGCAGCACAGGAGCCTACGAGCAGTACTTC	CASSTGAYEQYF
TRBV6-5	.	.	TRBJ1-5	TGTGCCAGCAGTTACGGGGGCCCCAATCAGCCCCAGCATTTT	CASSYGGPNQPQHF
TRBV5-1	.	.	TRBJ1-3	TGCGCCAGCAGCTTGCTAGGAACAACTGGAAACACCATATATTTT	CASSLLGTTGNTIYF
TRBV5-1	.	few	TRBJ2-1	TGCGCCAGCAGCTTGGTCGGTTACAATGAGCAGTTCTTC	CASSLVGYNEQFF
TRBV10-2	.	.	TRBJ2-7	TGCGCCAGCAGTGATCCCGGAAGCCTTCCGCGGGAGCAGTACTTC	CASSDPGSLPREQYF
TRBV14	.	.	TRBJ1-2	TGTGCCAGCAGCCAAGGTACAAGTTATGGCTACACCTTC	CASSQGTSYGYTF
TRBV11-3	TRBD1	.	TRBJ2-1	TGTGCCAGCAGCGCCGCCGGGACAGGGTTCGATGAGCAGTTCTTC	CASSAAGTGFDEQFF
TRBV29-1	.	.	TRBJ2-5	TGCAGCGTTGGTGGTGTGGAAGAGACCCAGTACTTC	CSVGGVEETQYF
TRBV28	.	.	TRBJ2-3	TGTGCCAGCAGTTTAGATCCCCGGCAGGGACGAAGCACAGATACGCAGTATTTT	CASSLDPRQGRSTDTQYF
TRBV18	.	.	TRBJ2-2	TGTGCCAGCTCACCAGCAAGGGATGTCATCGGGGAGCTGTTTTTT	CASSPARDVIGELFF
TRBV6-1	.	.	TRBJ1-5	TGTGCCAGCAGTGAGACATATCAGCCCCAGCATTTT	CASSETYQPQHF
TRBV19	.	.	TRBJ2-7	TGTGCCAGTAGTGCCCATAGGTCAGCGTCCTACGAGCAGTACTTC	CASSAHRSASYEQYF
TRBV28	TRBD1	.	TRBJ2-2	TGTGCCAGCAGTGGACAGGGTACCACCGGGGAGCTGTTTTTT	CASSGQGTTGELFF
TRBV29-1	.	.	TRBJ2-2	TGCAGCGTGGGGGGCAGGCCCGGGACCGGGGAGCTGTTTTTT	CSVGGRPGTGELFF
TRBV27	.	.	TRBJ2-3	TGTGCCAGCAGTTTTAGGGCGGGACAAGGCACAGATACGCAGTATTTT	CASSFRAGQGTDTQYF
TRBV7-9	.	.	TRBJ1-2	TGTGCCAGCAGCTTAGACGGAACAGGGAGTAACTATGGCTACACCTTC	CASSLDGTGSNYGYTF
TRBV6-1	TRBD2	.	TRBJ2-1	TGTGCCAGCAGTGTACTAGCGAGTGGGGCCAATGAGCAGTTCTTC	CASSVLASGANEQFF
TRBV6-6	.	.	TRBJ1-1	TGTGCCAGCAGTTCCCGCATGAACACTGAAGCTTTCTTT	CASSSRMNTEAFF
TRBV5-1	.	.	TRBJ2-1	TGCGCCAGCAGCTTGGTTCTTGGGGGAGGTGATGAGCAGTTCTTC	CASSLVLGGGDEQFF
TRBV20-1	.	once	TRBJ2-1	TGCAGTGCTTCCAAAGGGTGGGAGCAGTTCTTC	CSASKGWEQFF
TRBV27	TRBD1	.	TRBJ2-7	TGTGCCAGCAGTTACGGGACAGGGTCCTACGAGCAGTACTTC	CASSYGTGSYEQYF
TRBV6-5	TRBD1	.	TRBJ1-3	TGTGCCAGCAGATCCACAGGGGGCTCTGGAAACACCATATATTTT	CASRSTGGSGNTIYF
TRBV11-2	.	.	TRBJ2-2	TGTGCCAGCAGCCTTACTAGGGGCACCGGGGAGCTGTTTTTT	CASSLTRGTGELFF
TRBV9	.	.	TRBJ1-4	TGTGCCAGCAGCGTAGACACGGATGAAAAACTGTTTTTT	CASSVDTDEKLFF
TRBV5-1	.	once	TRBJ2-4	TGCGCCAGCAGCTTGGTTGGGACACACCAAAACATTCAGTACTTC	CASSLVGTHQNIQYF
TRBV6-1	TRBD1	.	TRBJ1-5	TGTGCCAGCAGGGCAGGGGGGACTCCCAATCAGCCCCAGCATTTT	CASRAGGTPNQPQHF
TRBV5-1	TRBD2	.	TRBJ2-5	TGCGCCAGCAGCTTGTTCCTAGCGGGAGGAAAAGAGACCCAGTACTTC	CASSLFLAGGKETQYF
TRBV4-3	TRBD1	.	TRBJ2-3	TGCGCCAGCAGCCAGCAGGGGGCAGATACGCAGTATTTT	CASSQQGADTQYF
TRBV7-8	.	.	TRBJ2-1	TGTGCCAGCAGCTTAGAGGCAAGGTACAATGAGCAGTTCTTC	CASSLEARYNEQFF
TRBV27	.	.	TRBJ2-4	TGTGCCAGCAGCTTCCGGTGGGGGGATGCCAAAAACATTCAGTACTTC	CASSFRWGDAKNIQYF
TRBV15	TRBD1	.	TRBJ1-1	TGTGCCACCAGCATCAGACAGGGGGCCGCTGAAGCTTTCTTT	CATSIRQGAAEAFF
TRBV5-5	.	.	TRBJ2-3	TGTGCCAGCAGAGCCGGGACCGATGGCACAGATACGCAGTATTTT	CASRAGTDGTDTQYF
TRBV9	TRBD1	.	TRBJ1-4	TGTGCCAGCAGCGTGCGGGGGCCAGGGGGCATCGAAAAACTGTTTTTT	CASSVRGPGGIEKLFF
TRBV6-5	.	.	TRBJ1-5	TGTGCCAGCAGTTACTCGAGGGGTCAGCCCCAGCATTTT	CASSYSRGQPQHF
TRBV7-2	.	.	TRBJ2-7	TGTGCCAGCAGCTTCGGCCCCGTGGTTAAAGAGCAGTACTTC	CASSFGPVVKEQYF
TRBV7-6	.	.	TRBJ2-2	TGTGCCACCCATCGGAGGGGGTCGAGCACCGGGGAGCTGTTTTTT	CATHRRGSSTGELFF
TRBV5-6	.	.	TRBJ2-7	TGTGCCAGCAGCCCCGCATCACAGGGTAACTACGAGCAGTACTTC	CASSPASQGNYEQYF
TRBV19	TRBD2	.	TRBJ2-1	TGTGCCAGTAGTGTTGGACTGGGCAAGGGAGGGGAGCACTACAATGAGCAGTTCTTC	CASSVGLGKGGEHYNEQFF
TRBV10-1	TRBD2	.	TRBJ2-1	TGCGCCAGCAGTGGGACTAGCGGGAACAATGAGCAGTTCTTC	CASSGTSGNNEQFF
TRBV19	TRBD1	.	TRBJ2-7	TGTGCCAGTAGTTTCCAGGGGGCGGTCGCGCAGTACTTC	CASSFQGAVAQYF
TRBV9	TRBD1	.	TRBJ1-1	TGTGCCAGCTCCGGGACAGGGGTTTTCACTGAAGCTTTCTTT	CASSGTGVFTEAFF
TRBV28	.	.	TRBJ1-5	TGTGCCAGCAGTTCCGTGTGGGGAAGGCAGCCCCAGCATTTT	CASSSVWGRQPQHF
TRBV28	.	.	TRBJ2-7	TGTGCCAGCAGGGCTGGACAGCAAACCCACGAGCAGTACTTC	CASRAGQQTHEQYF
TRBV27	TRBD2	.	TRBJ2-3	TGTGCCAGCAATAGGGGCGGGGGAGATACGCAGTATTTT	CASNRGGGDTQYF
TRBV5-1	.	.	TRBJ1-1	TGCGCCAGCAGCTTGGCGCCTCGGGGACCGAACACTGAAGCTTTCTTT	CASSLAPRGPNTEAFF
TRBV6-5	.	.	TRBJ2-7	TGTGCCAGCAGTTACTCTCCGGGCGAGCAGTACTTC	CASSYSPGEQYF
TRBV15	TRBD1	.	TRBJ1-5	TGTGCCACCAGCCAGACAGGGGGCAAGCAGCCCCAGCATTTT	CATSQTGGKQPQHF
TRBV28	.	.	TRBJ1-5	TGTGCCAGCAGTTTAGCAGGGGTCAATCAGCCCCAGCATTTT	CASSLAGVNQPQHF
TRBV18	.	.	TRBJ2-3	TGTGCCAGCTCACGTGATCATAGCACAGATACGCAGTATTTT	CASSRDHSTDTQYF
TRBV7-2	.	.	TRBJ2-5	TGTGCCAGCAGCCCTACTTGGGGGGAGACCCAGTACTTC	CASSPTWGETQYF
TRBV7-2	TRBD1	.	TRBJ1-1	TGTGCCAGCAGCTTAGAGGCAGGGGGAGGATATTTAAAGAACACTGAAGCTTTCTTT	CASSLEAGGGYLKNTEAFF